The sequence of this T cell receptor (beta chain) was determined in a study of cytotoxic CD8 clonotypes in ibrutinib-treated CLL. Study outcomes and limitations: For progressing versus sustained-remission patients, sampling times were not the same. Patients had baseline clonality above age-matched healthy donors, and this clonality moved with circulating CD8+ T-cell counts.

Cryopreserved PBMCs provided about 2 micrograms of genomic DNA for the TCR beta libraries. About this clone: What it binds is unknown.

Germline CDR1 and CDR2: LGHNA and YNFKEQ. V lost 6 bases to trimming and J lost 2 bases, with 9 bases between them. This CDR3 spans 13 amino acids. Target depth was 1 in 200,000 to 1 in 1 million T cells, about 10x per clonotype. The data were produced by immunoSEQ multiplex PCR, yet TCRdb's version contains in-frame clones alone and is incomplete. The table shows under 300,000 clones, with approximately 76% occurring only once. The gene calls are TRBV4-2 and TRBJ2-3; D is uncertain. The sequence was obtained from a human donor with chronic lymphocytic leukemia. The starting material was PBMCs, obtained at disease progression, from a patient treated with ibrutinib. CDR3 in DNA: TGTGCCAGCAGGCCTGAGAACACAGATACGCAGTATTTT. It codes for CASRPENTDTQYF.